These 18 T cell receptor beta chains came from one sample sequenced in a study of T cell responses to AZD1222 COVID-19 vaccine. Produced via immunoSEQ multiplex PCR; TCRdb's table is partial and in-frame only. This sample has 200,000 or so clones; about nine tenths occur once, and the top ten carry 2.5% to 3%. The input for sequencing was peripheral blood, taken on day 0 of MenACWY control vaccination. The receptor set was obtained from an adult in good health.

The V and J genes are TRBV30 and TRBJ2-1; D might be TRBD1 (5 bases). Germline-derived CDR1 and CDR2 are GTSNPN and SVGIG (reference sequence). Trimming left V 1 base short and J 9 bases short, with 13 bases between. The CDR3 sequence is 13 residues long. CDR3 sequence reads: CAWSEAGQGEQFF. The CDR3 DNA sequence: TGTGCCTGGAGTGAGGCAGGGCAGGGTGAGCAGTTCTTC.

This chain links TRBV28 with TRBJ2-4, with TRBD2 identical over 11 bases. This CDR3 spans 16 amino acids. CDR1 and CDR2 from the germline V gene are MDHEN and SYDVKM. V shed 6 bases and J 0 bases; nucleotides not matched to a gene: 4. CDR3: CASRPTSGGAKNIQYF. CDR3 DNA sequence: TGTGCCAGCAGGCCCACTAGCGGGGGAGCCAAAAACATTCAGTACTTC.

The V and J genes are TRBV30 and TRBJ1-6, with D unclear. V was cut by 7 bases and J by 5 bases, with 12 bases left in between. Germline V gene sequence: CDR1 GTSNPN, CDR2 SVGIG (reference sequence). The CDR3 length is 13 residues. CDR3 sequence reads: CASSAGHNSPLHF. The CDR3 nucleotides are TGTGCCTCCTCGGCAGGCCATAATTCACCCCTCCACTTT.

This chain joins TRBV12-3 or TRBV12-4 and TRBJ1-1; possible D gene TRBD1, 5 bases. The CDR3 loop spans 11 amino acids. V dropped 3 bases and J dropped 11 bases, with 10 bases sitting between them. CDR3 loop: CASSFGGPAFF. The DNA for the CDR3 is TGTGCCAGCAGTTTCGGGGGTCCGGCTTTCTTT.

The rearrangement joins TRBV19 to TRBJ2-2; D assignment may be TRBD1 or TRBD2 (5 bases each). V lost 8 bases to trimming and J lost 5 bases, with 18 bases between them. Germline V gene sequence: CDR1 LNHDA, CDR2 SQIVND (reference sequence). The CDR3 is 15 amino acids. CDR3 region: CASFRSGQKTGELFF. As DNA, the CDR3 is TGTGCCAGTTTCCGCTCGGGGCAGAAGACCGGGGAGCTGTTTTTT.

The genes are TRBV28 and TRBJ1-5, with 7 bases lining up with TRBD1. The germline CDR1 and CDR2 sequences are MDHEN and SYDVKM. The V and J ends lost 7 bases and 7 bases, in that order; junction bases with no gene match: 7. This CDR3 has 13 amino acids. The CDR3 DNA is TGTGCCAGCAAATTACAGGGGTTCCAGCCCCAGCATTTT. It codes for CASKLQGFQPQHF. The full variable domain, its missing parts supplied by reference TRBV28 and TRBJ1-5, is DVKVTQSSRYLVKRTGEKVFLECVQDMDHENMFWYRQDPGLGLRLIYFSYDVKMKEKGDIPEGYSVSREKKERFSLILESASTNQTSMYLCASKLQGFQPQHFGDGTRLSIL.

A word on this clone: At one end, the junction sequence differs from germline, possibly due to a read error. CDR3 in DNA: TGTGCCAGCAGTACTAGGCCAGGGGACCAGGAGACCCAGTACTTC. Amino acids: CASSTRPGDQETQYF. The chain employs TRBV6-5 and TRBJ2-5; D may be TRBD1 (6 bases). Germline loops: CDR1 MNHEY, CDR2 SVGAGI. The CDR3 sequence is 15 residues long.

In the case of this clone: The same CDR3 can be traced to other DNA sequences in this sample. The gene calls are TRBV24-1 and TRBJ1-2, with D unresolved. The CDR3 covers 11 residues. The V gene lost 2 bases and the J gene lost 5 bases, with 2 bases spanning the gap. CDR1 is KGHDR, CDR2 SFDVKD, per germline. The DNA for the CDR3 is TGTGCCACCAGTGATTCTTATGGCTACACCTTC. Its protein product is CATSDSYGYTF.

V is TRBV4-1 and J is TRBJ2-7, with TRBD1 matching over 8 bases. Germline values: CDR1 MGHRA, CDR2 YSYEKL. CDR3 length: 13 amino acids. J lost 3 bases, V lost 4 bases, and 2 bases had no gene match. This chain's CDR3 is CASSLGQGYEQYF. In DNA form, the CDR3 reads TGCGCCAGCAGCCTTGGACAGGGCTACGAGCAGTACTTC.

The chain recombines TRBV7-8 with TRBJ1-2, with a tentative D call TRBD1 (6 bases). This CDR3 region has 15 residues. V lost 2 bases, J lost 4 bases, and 14 bases lay in between. Germline lookup yields CDR1 SGHVS and CDR2 FQNEAQ. The CDR3 loop reads CASSLRAGASYGYTF. CDR3 coding DNA: TGTGCCAGCAGCTTAAGGGCAGGGGCTAGCTATGGCTACACCTTC.

CDR3 sequence reads: CASSYNPGTVSYEQYF. The CDR3 DNA follows: TGTGCCAGCAGTTACAATCCCGGGACAGTATCCTACGAGCAGTACTTC. The V call is TRBV6-5, the J call TRBJ2-7, with 7 bases identical to TRBD1. V dropped 2 bases and J dropped 1; count of bases not matched to a gene: 8. The CDR3 sequence is 16 residues long. Germline lookup yields CDR1 MNHEY and CDR2 SVGAGI.

The rearrangement joins TRBV6-2 or TRBV6-3 to TRBJ1-4; 7 nucleotides line up with TRBD1. The CDR3 is made up of 14 amino acids. The germline V gene encodes CDR1 MNHEY and CDR2 SVGEGT. Germline trimming cut 5 bases from V and 8 bases from J; bases unmatched to any gene: 8. CDR3 sequence: CASSTRTGTEKLFF. The DNA of the CDR3 is TGTGCCAGCAGTACTCGGACAGGTACCGAAAAACTGTTTTTT.

J is TRBJ1-6 and V is TRBV6-5; unclear D gene. CDR1 and CDR2 from the germline V gene are MNHEY and SVGAGI. The V and J ends lost 6 bases and 6 bases respectively, with 12 bases between them. There are 14 residues in the CDR3. CDR3 residues: CASSRSSGNSPLHF. DNA of the CDR3: TGTGCCAGCAGCCGCTCATCGGGTAATTCACCCCTCCACTTT.

The table lists this clone with a count of one. V usage is TRBV2 and J usage is TRBJ1-2; a weak D match, TRBD1 (6 bases). Trimming left V 0 bases short and J 12 bases short, with 14 bases between. The CDR3 contains 13 residues. Germline-derived CDR1 and CDR2 are SNHLY and FYNNEI. The CDR3 loop reads CASSEAQGRFNTF. The CDR3 DNA sequence: TGTGCCAGCAGTGAAGCGCAGGGGCGCTTTAACACCTTC.

This clone came up once. The chain carries TRBV5-1 and TRBJ2-3, with 8 bases matching TRBD2. There are 15 residues in the CDR3. Germline V gives CDR1 SGHRS, CDR2 YFSETQ. V was pared by 0 bases and J by 6 bases, with 6 bases of the junction left unmatched. CDR3 sequence: CASSLAAAGADTQYF. CDR3 nucleotide sequence: TGCGCCAGCAGCTTGGCGGCAGCGGGGGCGGATACGCAGTATTTT.

The V and J genes are TRBV16 and TRBJ1-1; TRBD1 might be the D (6 bases). The germline V gene has CDR1 KGHSY and CDR2 FQNENV. Deletions cut 0 bases from V and 3 bases from J, with 8 bases between. The CDR3 runs 14 residues. In nucleotides, the CDR3 is TGTGCCAGCAGCCAATCCTCAGGGGACACTGAAGCTTTCTTT. This translates into CASSQSSGDTEAFF.

The V gene is TRBV4-1, the J gene TRBJ1-5; D might be TRBD1 (6 bases). The CDR3 runs to 13 residues. Germline-derived CDR1 and CDR2 are MGHRA and YSYEKL. The ends were cut back, 3 bases at V and 12 bases at J, with 15 bases in the middle. CDR3 residues: CASSQIQGMGQHF. CDR3 DNA: TGCGCCAGCAGCCAGATACAGGGAATGGGCCAGCATTTT.

This clone was observed a single time. V usage is TRBV5-1 and J usage is TRBJ2-1; perhaps TRBD1 as D (6 bases). V gave up 2 bases and J gave up 5 bases, with 11 bases separating them. CDR1 is SGHRS and CDR2 is YFSETQ in the germline V gene. This CDR3 spans 14 amino acids. CDR3 region: CASSFRDTNNEQFF. CDR3 nucleotide sequence: TGCGCCAGCAGCTTTAGGGACACTAACAATGAGCAGTTCTTC. Filled out from reference TRBV5-1 and TRBJ2-1, the complete variable domain reads KAGVTQTPRYLIKTRGQQVTLSCSPISGHRSVSWYQQTPGQGLQFLFEYFSETQRNKGNFPGRFSGRQFSNSRSEMNVSTLELGDSALYLCASSFRDTNNEQFFGPGTRLTVL.